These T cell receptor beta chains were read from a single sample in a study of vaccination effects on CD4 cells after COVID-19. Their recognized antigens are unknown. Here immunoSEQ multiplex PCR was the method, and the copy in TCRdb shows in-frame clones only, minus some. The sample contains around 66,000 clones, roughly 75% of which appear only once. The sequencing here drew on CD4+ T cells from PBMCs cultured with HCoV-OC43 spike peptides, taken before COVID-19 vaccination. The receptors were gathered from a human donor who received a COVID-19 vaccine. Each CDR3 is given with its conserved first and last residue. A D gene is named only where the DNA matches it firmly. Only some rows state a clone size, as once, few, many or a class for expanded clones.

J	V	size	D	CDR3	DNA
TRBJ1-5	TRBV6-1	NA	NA	CASSEGDRDQPQHF	TGTGCCAGCAGTGAAGGGGATCGGGATCAGCCCCAGCATTTT
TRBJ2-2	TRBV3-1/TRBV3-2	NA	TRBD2	CASSHTTSERGGELFF	TGTGCCAGCAGCCACACAACTAGCGAGAGGGGCGGGGAGCTGTTTTTT
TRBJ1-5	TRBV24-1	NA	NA	CATSDSRQGNQPQHF	TGTGCCACCAGTGACTCCAGACAAGGCAATCAGCCCCAGCATTTT
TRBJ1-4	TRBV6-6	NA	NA	CASSYSRAIANEKLFF	TGTGCCAGCAGTTACTCGCGTGCCATCGCTAATGAAAAACTGTTTTTT
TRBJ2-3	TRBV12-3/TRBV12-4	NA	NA	CASTQQSTDTQYF	TGTGCCAGCACCCAACAGAGCACAGATACGCAGTATTTT
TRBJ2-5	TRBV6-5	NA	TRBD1	CASRQGAKETQYF	TGTGCCAGCAGACAGGGGGCGAAAGAGACCCAGTACTTC
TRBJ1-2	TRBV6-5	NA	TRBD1	CASSTGTGTYGYTF	TGTGCCAGCAGCACCGGGACAGGGACCTATGGCTACACCTTC
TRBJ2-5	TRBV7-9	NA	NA	CASSPTPGYSETQYF	TGTGCCAGCAGCCCCACGCCGGGGTATTCGGAGACCCAGTACTTC
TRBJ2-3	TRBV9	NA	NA	CASSVVGTERTDTQYF	TGTGCCAGCAGCGTAGTTGGGACGGAACGAACAGATACGCAGTATTTT
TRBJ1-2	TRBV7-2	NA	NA	CASSLALPGRYVSYTF	TGTGCCAGCAGCTTAGCGCTTCCGGGGAGGTACGTTAGCTACACCTTC
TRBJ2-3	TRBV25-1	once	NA	CASSELNGPTDTQYF	TGTGCCAGCAGTGAATTGAACGGACCCACAGATACGCAGTATTTT
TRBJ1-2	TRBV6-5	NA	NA	CASSSLGHVINYGYTF	TGTGCCAGCAGTTCCCTTGGACATGTAATAAACTATGGCTACACCTTC
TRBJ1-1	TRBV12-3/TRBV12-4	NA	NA	CASSQRWDTEAFF	TGTGCCAGCAGTCAGAGGTGGGACACTGAAGCTTTCTTT
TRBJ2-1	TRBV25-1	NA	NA	CASSAYNEQFF	TGTGCCAGCAGTGCCTACAATGAGCAGTTCTTC
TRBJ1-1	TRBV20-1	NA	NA	CSASSNTEAFF	TGCAGTGCTAGTTCGAACACTGAAGCTTTCTTT
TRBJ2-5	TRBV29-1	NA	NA	CSVELRETQYF	TGCAGCGTTGAGCTGAGGGAGACCCAGTACTTC
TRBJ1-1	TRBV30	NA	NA	CAWINRGRNTEAFF	TGTGCCTGGATTAATAGGGGGAGAAACACTGAAGCTTTCTTT
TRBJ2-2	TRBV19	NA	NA	CASSLGVWELFF	TGTGCCAGTAGTCTCGGTGTGTGGGAGCTGTTTTTT
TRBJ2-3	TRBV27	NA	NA	CARDTDTQYF	TGTGCCAGAGACACAGATACGCAGTATTTT
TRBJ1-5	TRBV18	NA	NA	CASSLQGGGQPQHF	TGTGCCAGCTCTCTTCAGGGCGGGGGTCAGCCCCAGCATTTT
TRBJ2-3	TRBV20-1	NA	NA	CSAPLGGTQYF	TGCAGTGCCCCCCTCGGAGGGACGCAGTATTTT
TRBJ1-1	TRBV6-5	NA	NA	CASSTGQFEAFF	TGTGCCAGCAGTACCGGACAGTTTGAAGCTTTCTTT
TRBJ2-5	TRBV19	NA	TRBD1	CASSDGQGGGETQYF	TGTGCCAGTAGTGATGGACAGGGTGGGGGAGAGACCCAGTACTTC
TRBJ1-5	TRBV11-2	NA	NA	CASSERGGPGGQPQHF	TGTGCCAGCAGTGAGAGGGGGGGGCCCGGGGGGCAGCCCCAGCATTTT
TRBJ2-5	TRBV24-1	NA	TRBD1	CATSDPGQGARRETQYF	TGTGCCACCAGTGATCCCGGACAGGGGGCGCGTCGAGAGACCCAGTACTTC
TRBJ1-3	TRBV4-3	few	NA	CASSQGTASSGNTIYF	TGCGCCAGCAGCCAAGGGACCGCCAGCTCTGGAAACACCATATATTTT
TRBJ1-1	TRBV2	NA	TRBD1	CASGTDLNTEAFF	TGTGCCAGCGGGACAGACTTGAACACTGAAGCTTTCTTT
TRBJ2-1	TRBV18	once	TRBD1	CASSLDRGDNEQFF	TGTGCCAGCTCCCTAGACAGGGGAGATAATGAGCAGTTCTTC
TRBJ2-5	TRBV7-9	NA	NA	CASSSLRAQEQETQYF	TGTGCCAGCAGCAGCCTCCGGGCCCAGGAACAAGAGACCCAGTACTTC
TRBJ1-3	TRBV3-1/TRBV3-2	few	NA	CASSQEGPSGNTIYF	TGTGCCAGCAGCCAAGAGGGCCCCTCTGGAAACACCATATATTTT
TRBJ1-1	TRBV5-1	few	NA	CASSNAGLSTEAFF	TGCGCCAGCAGTAATGCGGGGCTATCTACTGAAGCTTTCTTT